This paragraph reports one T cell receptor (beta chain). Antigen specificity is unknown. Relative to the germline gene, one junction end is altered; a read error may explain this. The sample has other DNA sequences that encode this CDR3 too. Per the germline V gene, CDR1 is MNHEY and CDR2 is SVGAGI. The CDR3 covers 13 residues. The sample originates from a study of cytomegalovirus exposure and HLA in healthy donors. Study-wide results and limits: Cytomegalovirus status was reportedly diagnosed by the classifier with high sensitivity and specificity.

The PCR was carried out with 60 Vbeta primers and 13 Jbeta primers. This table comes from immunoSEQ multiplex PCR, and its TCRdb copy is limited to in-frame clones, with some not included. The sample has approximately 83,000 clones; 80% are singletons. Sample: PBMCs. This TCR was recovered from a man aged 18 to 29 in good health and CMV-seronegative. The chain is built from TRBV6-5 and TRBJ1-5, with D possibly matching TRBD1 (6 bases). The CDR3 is CASSHRAAQPQHF. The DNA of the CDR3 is TGTGCTAGCAGCCACAGGGCTGCGCAGCCCCAGCATTTT.